This T cell receptor (beta chain) was sequenced during a study of blood T cell repertoires in COVID-19. Study details: PBMCs, B-cell-depleted T cells, or T cells were the source of the cDNA or gDNA that made up the material.

V lost 7 bases and J lost 6; bases outside the gene matches: 7. This CDR3 comprises 12 residues. Germline V gives CDR1 SQVTM, CDR2 ANQGSEA. Per the original data handling: Scientists estimated how many nucleated cells there were by amplifying reference gene primers. The method was immunoSEQ multiplex PCR; TCRdb's version includes in-frame clones alone and lacks a portion of them. D and trimming come from the DNA, and the V and J calls and clone size come from that table. The sample records 95,000 to 100,000 clones, around 87% being singletons. Material for sequencing was peripheral blood. The genes are TRBV29-1 and TRBJ1-2; 8 bases agree with TRBD1. The sequence came from a woman in her thirties with acute or convalescent COVID-19. This chain's CDR3 is CSGTDREDGYTF. DNA of the CDR3: TGCAGCGGAACGGACAGGGAGGATGGCTACACCTTC.